Listed here is a single T cell receptor (beta chain). Its recognized antigen is unknown. No quality values exist for individual bases; no much larger clone is one base distant. The sample comes from a study of blood T cell repertoires in COVID-19 (dated by TCRdb to the early 2020s). Study-wide context: Samples covering the acute and convalescent phases of COVID-19 were provided by collaborators in the United States, Italy and Spain. Where available, HLA class I and class II types were taken from metadata supplied by the sample provider and were not determined by assay-based typing. Deeply sampled blood TCRbeta repertoires from subjects exposed to, actively infected with, or recovered from COVID-19 were included in the dataset. The samples were drawn from the first 160 participants of the ongoing ImmuneRACE study and from some 1,300 subjects provided by 6 global collaborators. The repertoires were released in a freely available public database meant as a resource for research on the immune response to SARS-CoV-2. The prospective study material was composed of cDNA or gDNA derived from T cells, B-cell-depleted T cells, or PBMCs. Nearly every sample came with metadata listing a de-identified subject ID, COVID-19 status, age in years and sex.

The V and J ends are trimmed by 4 bases and 7 bases, leaving 12 bases between them. The CDR3, from cysteine to phenylalanine, totals 14 residues. CDR3 DNA is the only sequence kept; it has 42 bases, read in frame from the first base. The germline V gene encodes CDR1 SGDLS and CDR2 YYNGEE. The immunoSEQ Assay, a bias-controlled multiplex PCR, was used to amplify TCRbeta CDR3 regions from genomic DNA. The authors processed their data as follows. The number of nucleated cells in each sample was estimated from the amplification of reference gene primers within the assay. To quantify the absolute abundance of each unique TCRbeta CDR3 rearrangement, sequence reads were collapsed and filtered. Productive Simpson clonality was computed per sample as the square root of Simpson's diversity index over productive rearrangements. This is the immuneACCESS table as TCRdb keeps it, with only in-frame sequences that have V and J called. A part of the clones is gone; compared with another copy, unresolved V genes explain less than half, and the rest is unexplained. For V, J and clone size, that table is used; D and trimming come from the DNA. For this sample there are approximately 70,000 clones; about 91% appear just once. The ten largest clones add up to over 6% of the sample.

Points the paper makes about the study in general: The quantity of clinical and demographic metadata differed by source and by participant and was supplied without curation.

Collaborating institutions collected whole blood in K2EDTA tubes following their own protocols. For TCRbeta analysis, collaborators shipped samples as frozen whole blood, isolated PBMCs, or DNA extracted from either of those sample types. The rearrangement joined TRBV9 to TRBJ1-6; a confident D gene designation cannot be given. The clonotype originates from a woman aged 65 to 85 with acute or convalescent COVID-19. Input material: peripheral blood. The encoded CDR3 is CASSLPGENSPLHF. The sequence in DNA is TGTGCCAGCAGCCTGCCGGGTGAGAATTCACCCCTCCACTTT.